The sequence of this T cell receptor (beta chain) was determined in a study of cytomegalovirus exposure and HLA in healthy donors. Broader study findings: Later work associated roughly 17,000 TCR beta sequences with HLA alleles at 0.05 false discovery rate. Rarity held for most TCR sequences, but there were some public TCRs that occurred in many donors.

Details on this clone: Its antigen is currently unknown.

With 60 Vbeta and 13 Jbeta primers, the PCR was carried out. The assay was immunoSEQ multiplex PCR, and TCRdb's table has in-frame clones only and misses some. Of over 150,000 clones listed, roughly 70% were seen once; the top ten hold 2.5% to 3%. Germline-derived CDR1 and CDR2 are MGHRA and YSYEKL. The CDR3 is made up of 15 amino acids. The J segment lost 6 bases and the V segment lost 5 bases, leaving 9 bases of the junction unmatched. Source material: PBMCs. This receptor was obtained from a woman aged 50 to 60 in good health and CMV-seropositive. The rearrangement joins TRBV4-1 to TRBJ1-5; 8 bases are a match to TRBD1. CDR3 in amino acids: CASSIDRGGGQPQHF. In DNA, the CDR3 is TGCGCCAGCAGCATCGACAGGGGAGGAGGTCAGCCCCAGCATTTT.